This T cell receptor (beta chain) was documented in a study of blood T cell repertoires in COVID-19. There are 14 residues in the CDR3. CDR1 is MNHEY, CDR2 SVGAGI, per germline. The ends were cut back, 8 bases at V and 5 bases at J, with 15 bases in the middle. TCRdb's copy holds only in-frame clones and misses some; the assay was immunoSEQ multiplex PCR. Of some 150,000 clones detected, about nine tenths appear once; the ten largest clones hold over 35%. The rearrangement joins TRBV6-5 to TRBJ2-2; D is possibly TRBD1 (6 bases). What was sequenced was peripheral blood. This receptor was taken from a man aged 50-59 years who had recovered from COVID-19. The CDR3 is CASLAQGYTGELFF. In DNA form, the CDR3 reads TGTGCCAGCTTGGCCCAGGGGTATACCGGGGAGCTGTTTTTT.